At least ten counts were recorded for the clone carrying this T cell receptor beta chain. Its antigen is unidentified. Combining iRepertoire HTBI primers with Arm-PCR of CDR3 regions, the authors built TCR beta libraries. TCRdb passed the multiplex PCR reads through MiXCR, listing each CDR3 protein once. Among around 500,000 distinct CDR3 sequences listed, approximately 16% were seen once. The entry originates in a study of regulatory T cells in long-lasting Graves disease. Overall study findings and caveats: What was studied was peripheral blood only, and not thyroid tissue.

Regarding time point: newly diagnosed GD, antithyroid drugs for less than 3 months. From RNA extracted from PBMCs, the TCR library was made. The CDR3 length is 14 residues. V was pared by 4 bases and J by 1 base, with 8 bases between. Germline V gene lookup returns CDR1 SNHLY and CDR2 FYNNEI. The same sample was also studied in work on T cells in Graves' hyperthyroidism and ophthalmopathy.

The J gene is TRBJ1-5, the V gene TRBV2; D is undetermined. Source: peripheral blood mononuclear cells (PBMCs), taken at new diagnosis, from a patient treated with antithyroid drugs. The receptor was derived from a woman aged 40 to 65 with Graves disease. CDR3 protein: CASSVQGSNQPQHF. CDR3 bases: TGTGCCAGCAGTGTCCAAGGGAGCAATCAGCCCCAGCATTTT.